This entry concerns a single T cell receptor beta chain. The junction shows a germline mismatch at one end, possibly a read error. cDNA came from approximately 0.5 to 1 ug RNA primed by random hexamers. TCRdb passed the immunoSEQ multiplex PCR reads through MiXCR, listing each CDR3 protein once. The table includes 200,000 or so distinct CDR3 sequences, approximately 94% detected once. This record belongs to a study of CD8 T cells in Susac syndrome. The TCR comes from a human donor with multiple sclerosis. Sequencing was performed on CD4+ T cells from PBMCs.

The DNA of the CDR3 is TGTGCCAGCAGCGTCGGGGACATCCAGGAAATCTTC. Translation: CASSVGDIQEIF. This chain joins TRBV2 and TRBJ2-1, with D maybe TRBD1 (6 bases). The CDR3 spans 12 residues. Looked up from germline, CDR1 is SNHLY and CDR2 is FYNNEI.